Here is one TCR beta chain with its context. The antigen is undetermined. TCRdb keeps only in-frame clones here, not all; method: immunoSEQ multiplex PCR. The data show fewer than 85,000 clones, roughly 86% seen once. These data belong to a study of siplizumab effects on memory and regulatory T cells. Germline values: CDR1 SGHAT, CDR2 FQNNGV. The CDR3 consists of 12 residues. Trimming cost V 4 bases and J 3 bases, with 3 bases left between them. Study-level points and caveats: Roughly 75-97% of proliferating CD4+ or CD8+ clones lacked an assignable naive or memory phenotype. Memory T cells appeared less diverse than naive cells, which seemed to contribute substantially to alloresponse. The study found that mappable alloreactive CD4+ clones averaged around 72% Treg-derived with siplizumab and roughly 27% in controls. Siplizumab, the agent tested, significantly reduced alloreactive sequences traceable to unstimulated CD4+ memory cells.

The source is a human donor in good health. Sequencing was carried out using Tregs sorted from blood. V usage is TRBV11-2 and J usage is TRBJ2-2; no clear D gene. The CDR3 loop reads CASSSYTGELFF. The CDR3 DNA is TGTGCCAGCAGCTCCTACACCGGGGAGCTGTTTTTT.